This T cell receptor beta chain was sequenced during a study of T cells after yellow fever vaccination. TCRdb re-called the 5' RACE reads through MiXCR, storing one row per CDR3 protein. Counted here are 250,000 or so distinct CDR3 sequences, more than 3.5% occurring once; the ten biggest clones make up 15% to 20%. V was pared by 2 bases and J by 4 bases, with 9 bases between. Germline lookup yields CDR1 SGHRS and CDR2 YFSETQ. This CDR3 has 13 residues. In this sample, this clonotype turned up many times. Here the sequenced sample was PBMCs, taken 15 days after the yellow fever booster vaccination. This TCR was sampled from a man aged 18-30 years who received the YFV17D yellow fever vaccine. The chain couples TRBV5-1 to TRBJ1-1; D call uncertain. CDR3 loop: CASSFGGLTEAFF. The CDR3 DNA reads TGCGCCAGCAGCTTTGGTGGGCTCACTGAAGCTTTCTTT.